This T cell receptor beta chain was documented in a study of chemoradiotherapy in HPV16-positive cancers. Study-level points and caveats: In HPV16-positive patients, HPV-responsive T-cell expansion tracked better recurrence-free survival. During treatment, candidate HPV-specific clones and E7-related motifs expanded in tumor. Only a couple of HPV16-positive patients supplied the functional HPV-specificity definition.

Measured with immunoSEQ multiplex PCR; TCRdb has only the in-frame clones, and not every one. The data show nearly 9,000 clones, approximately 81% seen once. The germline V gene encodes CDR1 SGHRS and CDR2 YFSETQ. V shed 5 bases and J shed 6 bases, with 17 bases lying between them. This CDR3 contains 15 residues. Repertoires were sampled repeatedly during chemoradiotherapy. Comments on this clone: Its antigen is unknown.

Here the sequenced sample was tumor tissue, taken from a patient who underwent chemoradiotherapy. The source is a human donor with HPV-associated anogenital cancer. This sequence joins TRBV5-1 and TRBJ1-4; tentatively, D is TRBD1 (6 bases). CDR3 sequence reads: CASSRTGTTDEKLFF. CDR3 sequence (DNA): TGCGCCAGCAGTCGTACCGGGACAACGGATGAAAAACTGTTTTTT.